Presented here are 27 T cell receptor beta chains from one specimen sequenced in a study of response to subunit inactivated influenza vaccine. TCRdb itself ran the RT-PCR reads through MiXCR, one entry per CDR3 protein. The sample consists of 540,000 or so distinct CDR3 sequences, over 10% of them appearing once. Sequenced here: PBMCs from blood, sampled about 40 days after vaccination. The receptors were sampled from a man aged 45 to 65 who received an inactivated influenza vaccine.

The rearrangement joins TRBV7-8 to TRBJ1-2; D is ambiguous. V was trimmed by 1 base and J by 0 bases, leaving 12 bases between them. In germline, CDR1 is SGHVS, CDR2 FQNEAQ. The CDR3 totals 16 residues. The CDR3 protein is CASSLGADGPNYGYTF. The CDR3 DNA is TGTGCCAGCAGCTTAGGTGCGGACGGCCCTAACTATGGCTACACCTTC.

In this sample, this clonotype turned up a few times. V gene TRBV5-4 combines with J gene TRBJ2-5; no reliable D call. Trimming shortened V by 1 base and J by 5 bases, and 12 bases separated the two germline ends. The CDR3 runs to 14 residues. Germline V gene sequence: CDR1 SGHNT, CDR2 YYREEE (reference sequence). CDR3 region: CASSLIAVGETQYF. The CDR3, as DNA: TGTGCCAGCAGCTTGATCGCGGTGGGGGAGACCCAGTACTTC.

In this sample, this clonotype turned up many times. This chain uses TRBV15 with TRBJ2-7, with D maybe TRBD1 (6 bases). Germline V lookup: CDR1 LNHNV, CDR2 YYDKDF (reference sequence). Deletions cut 1 base from V and 2 bases from J, with 15 bases between. This CDR3 is built from 16 residues. CDR3: CATSRGGRGFTYEQYF. In DNA form, the CDR3 reads TGTGCCACCAGCAGAGGAGGCAGGGGCTTTACCTACGAGCAGTACTTC.

This chain connects TRBV20-1 to TRBJ2-4; D is unresolved. Germline assignment: CDR1 DFQATT and CDR2 SNEGSKA (reference sequence). Trimming took 0 bases from V and 2 from J, leaving 5 bases between them. The CDR3 has 13 amino acids. As DNA, the CDR3 is TGCAGTGCTAGAGAAGGGACCAAAAACATTCAGTACTTC. It yields the protein CSAREGTKNIQYF.

This clonotype has more than one count but fewer than ten. Written as DNA, the CDR3 is TGTGCCTGGGGGACAGGGGTTCAGCCCCAGCATTTT. Amino acid sequence: CAWGTGVQPQHF. This sequence joins TRBV30 and TRBJ1-5, with 10 nucleotides matching TRBD1. CDR1 is GTSNPN and CDR2 is SVGIG in the germline V gene (reference sequence). The CDR3 spans 12 residues. The ends lost 5 bases at V and 6 bases at J; junction bases unmatched: 1. The variable domain in full, with the rest retrieved from reference TRBV30 and TRBJ1-5, is SQTIHQWPATLVQPVGSPLSLECTVEGTSNPNLYWYRQAAGRGLQLLFYSVGIGQISSEVPQNLSASRPQDRQFILSSKKLLLSDSGFYLCAWGTGVQPQHFGDGTRLSIL.

This clonotype showed up just a few times. The rearrangement links TRBV29-1 to TRBJ2-7, with D perhaps matching TRBD1 or TRBD2 (5 bases each). Germline V lookup: CDR1 SQVTM, CDR2 ANQGSEA. The germline V and J ends were trimmed by 6 bases and 2 bases, with 17 bases remaining between them. The length of the CDR3 is 14 residues. This CDR3 is CSVAASRGPYEQYF. The CDR3 bases are TGCAGCGTAGCAGCGTCCCGGGGCCCCTACGAGCAGTACTTC.

The chain carries TRBV21-1 and TRBJ1-6; the DNA was not used to check the table's D call, TRBD1. TRBV21-1 is noted as a pseudogene. The CDR3 consists of 14 residues. For the CDR3, the DNA is TGTGCCAGCAGCAAAACAGGGGGGTATTCACCCCTCCACTTT. The encoded protein is CASSKTGGYSPLHF.

The chain has TRBV20-1 and TRBJ2-5; TRBD2 agrees at 15 bases. The CDR3 has 15 residues. CDR1 is DFQATT and CDR2 is SNEGSKA in the germline V gene (reference sequence). With V trimmed by 6 bases and J by 2 bases, 4 bases remained unmatched. This CDR3 is CSAEGLAGGQETQYF. As DNA, the CDR3 is TGCAGTGCCGAGGGACTAGCGGGAGGTCAAGAGACCCAGTACTTC.

In its sample, this clonotype was seen many times. This chain links TRBV10-3 with TRBJ2-7, with D possibly matching TRBD1 (5 bases). Germline CDR1 reads ENHRY; CDR2 reads SYGVKD. V gave up 5 bases and J gave up 6 bases, with 20 bases separating them. The CDR3 runs 15 residues. Written as DNA, the CDR3 is TGTGCCATCAGTCAAGTTTTGGCAGGGCGGTCCGAGCAGTACTTC. Translation: CAISQVLAGRSEQYF.

This chain joins TRBV29-1 and TRBJ2-4, with D possibly being TRBD1 (7 bases). The CDR3 has 13 residues. Germline V gene lookup returns CDR1 SQVTM and CDR2 ANQGSEA. V shed 4 bases and J shed 6 bases, with 13 bases lying between them. The CDR3 nucleotides read TGCAGCGTTGGGTGGCAGGGGGGAAACATTCAGTACTTC. Amino acid sequence: CSVGWQGGNIQYF.

This clonotype was seen more than once but under ten times. V gene TRBV18 combines with J gene TRBJ1-1, with D maybe TRBD1 (5 bases). There are 15 residues in the CDR3. V was pared by 2 bases and J by 4 bases, with 14 bases between. Germline V lookup: CDR1 KGHSH, CDR2 LQKENI. CDR3 residues: CASSPGGGRFTEAFF. In DNA form, the CDR3 reads TGTGCCAGCTCACCAGGGGGGGGGAGATTCACTGAAGCTTTCTTT.

The chain carries TRBV10-2 and TRBJ1-3, with 8 bases matching TRBD1. The CDR3 loop spans 13 amino acids. V was pared by 8 bases and J by 4 bases, with 4 bases of the junction left unmatched. Germline CDR1 reads WSHSY; CDR2 reads SAAADI. CDR3 sequence reads: CASGRGPGNTIYF. Here the CDR3 DNA reads TGCGCCAGCGGCAGGGGGCCAGGAAACACCATATATTTT.

The chain uses TRBV7-2 and TRBJ1-2; the D gene is possibly TRBD1 (6 bases). Trimming took off 3 bases at V and 8 bases at J, with 13 bases between the two ends. The length of the CDR3 is 13 residues. Per the germline V gene, CDR1 is SGHTA and CDR2 is FQGNSA. The CDR3 DNA sequence: TGTGCCAGCAGCTTTGGAGGACAGCTGGGCTACACCTTC. Its translation is CASSFGGQLGYTF.

This chain joins TRBV5-6 and TRBJ2-1, with D possibly being TRBD1 (5 bases). CDR1 is SGHDT and CDR2 is YYEEEE in the germline V gene. The V gene lost 4 bases and the J gene lost 7 bases, with 12 bases spanning the gap. The CDR3 has 13 residues. The CDR3 is CASSLWTFNEQFF. The CDR3 DNA reads as TGTGCCAGCAGCCTCTGGACATTTAATGAGCAGTTCTTC.

This clonotype has ten or more counts. V gene TRBV29-1 combines with J gene TRBJ2-3; D not resolved. The ends were cut back, 3 bases at V and 0 bases at J, with 13 bases in the middle. Per the germline V gene, CDR1 is SQVTM and CDR2 is ANQGSEA. The CDR3 is made up of 15 amino acids. The CDR3 here is CSVEDGWVSTDTQYF. The CDR3 bases are TGCAGCGTTGAGGACGGGTGGGTTAGCACAGATACGCAGTATTTT.

This clonotype was seen at least ten times. The chain uses TRBV28 and TRBJ2-7, with D unresolved. The CDR3 spans 13 residues. Between the trimmed V and J ends, which lost 3 bases and 2 bases, there was a span of 8 bases. Germline CDR1 and CDR2: MDHEN and SYDVKM. The CDR3 DNA sequence: TGTGCCAGCAGTTTGGTACCCACCTACGAGCAGTACTTC. It encodes CASSLVPTYEQYF.

This clonotype was counted a few times. This chain links TRBV19 with TRBJ2-2; 11 positions match TRBD1. From germline, CDR1 is LNHDA and CDR2 SQIVND (reference sequence). V shed 7 bases and J 6 bases; nucleotides not matched to a gene: 4. The CDR3 runs 14 residues. The CDR3 sequence: CASKDRGLAGELFF. The CDR3 DNA is TGTGCCAGTAAGGACAGGGGGCTCGCCGGGGAGCTGTTTTTT. The full variable domain, rest sourced from reference TRBV19 and TRBJ2-2, is DGGITQSPKYLFRKEGQNVTLSCEQNLNHDAMYWYRQDPGQGLRLIYYSQIVNDFQKGDIAEGYSVSREKKESFPLTVTSAQKNPTAFYLCASKDRGLAGELFFGEGSRLTVL.

This clonotype was seen a few times. The chain couples TRBV7-6 to TRBJ2-7; D is undetermined. The CDR3 covers 16 residues. Germline V gene sequence: CDR1 SGHVS, CDR2 FNYEAQ. V lost 3 bases and J lost 7, with 22 bases in between. The CDR3 DNA is TGTGCCAGCAGCTTTTTTTCGGACGCCCCTTCGGCGGAGCAGTACTTC. Protein product: CASSFFSDAPSAEQYF.

The genes are TRBV20-1 and TRBJ2-1, with D perhaps matching TRBD2 (7 bases). Trimming pared 6 bases from V and 3 bases from J, leaving 18 bases between. The CDR3 length is 15 residues. CDR1 is DFQATT, CDR2 SNEGSKA, per germline (reference sequence). CDR3 region: CSAQRGGGHYNEQFF. CDR3 coding DNA: TGCAGTGCCCAGAGGGGCGGGGGCCACTACAATGAGCAGTTCTTC.

The table lists this clonotype with many counts. The chain is built from TRBV12-3 or TRBV12-4 and TRBJ2-1, with 9 bases fitting TRBD2. J gave up 2 bases and V 6 bases, and 8 bases lay outside the gene matches. The CDR3 runs to 16 residues. The CDR3 here is CASSHLTSGAYNEQFF. DNA of the CDR3: TGTGCCAGCAGCCACCTGACTAGCGGAGCCTACAATGAGCAGTTCTTC.

This clonotype was observed a handful of times. This chain uses TRBV10-2 with TRBJ2-5, with 9 bases lining up with TRBD1. Germline CDR1 and CDR2: WSHSY and SAAADI. The CDR3 is 15 residues long. Trimming at V came to 2 bases and at J to 9 bases, leaving 10 bases not matched to a gene. The CDR3 loop reads CASSERDRDHVSQYF. Written as DNA, the CDR3 is TGCGCCAGCAGTGAGAGGGACAGGGACCATGTCTCCCAGTACTTC.

This clonotype was picked up a small number of times. The chain joins TRBV10-3 to TRBJ1-3, with D unresolved. Germline V gives CDR1 ENHRY, CDR2 SYGVKD. V was shortened by 10 bases and J by 0 bases, with 16 bases between the two germline ends. The CDR3 is 15 residues long. As DNA, the CDR3 is TGTGCCACCCGGGGTATGGGTCTCTCTGGAAACACCATATATTTT. It specifies CATRGMGLSGNTIYF.

There are a few counts of this clonotype. CDR3 nucleotides: TGTGCCAGCAGCTTTGGGCCAGGGGATTCACCCCTCCACTTT. Encoded protein: CASSFGPGDSPLHF. The gene calls are TRBV7-2 and TRBJ1-6; tentative D call: TRBD1 (6 bases). Trimming pared 3 bases from V and 8 bases from J, leaving 11 bases between. CDR1 is SGHTA and CDR2 is FQGNSA in the germline V gene. The CDR3 length is 14 residues.

This clonotype occurred many times. J is TRBJ2-7 and V is TRBV7-9; TRBD2 agrees at 8 bases. Trimming removed 2 bases from V and 2 bases from J; junction bases left unmatched: 5. Germline CDR1 is SEHNR and CDR2 is FQNEAQ (reference sequence). The CDR3 is 15 amino acids. The CDR3 loop reads CASSLPGGRTYEQYF. CDR3 DNA sequence: TGTGCCAGCAGCTTACCGGGGGGGCGCACCTACGAGCAGTACTTC.

This clonotype has a handful of counts. CDR3 nucleotide sequence: TGCAGTGCTTTCGCATCAAGGGGGATAGGAGAGACCCAGTACTTC. Amino acids: CSAFASRGIGETQYF. The V call is TRBV20-1, the J call TRBJ2-5; D might be TRBD1 (6 bases). Looked up from germline, CDR1 is DFQATT and CDR2 is SNEGSKA (reference sequence). V lost 5 bases and J lost 4, with 20 bases in between. This CDR3 region has 15 residues.

The V call is TRBV10-3, the J call TRBJ2-7; the D gene is possibly TRBD1 (5 bases). The V end was cut by 0 bases, the J end by 0 bases, with 6 bases between. The CDR3 length is 14 residues. Germline CDR1 reads ENHRY; CDR2 reads SYGVKD. CDR3: CAISESGASYEQYF. DNA for the CDR3: TGTGCCATCAGTGAGTCAGGGGCCTCCTACGAGCAGTACTTC.

The table lists this clonotype with a few counts. J is TRBJ2-1 and V is TRBV5-1; either TRBD1 or TRBD2 may fit D (5 bases each). The V end was cut by 3 bases, the J end by 0 bases, with 25 bases between. The length of the CDR3 is 20 residues. Looked up from germline, CDR1 is SGHRS and CDR2 is YFSETQ. CDR3 amino acids: CASSSSRGALARSSYNEQFF. CDR3 DNA sequence: TGCGCCAGCAGCTCGTCTCGGGGCGCGCTGGCAAGGAGCTCCTACAATGAGCAGTTCTTC.